The 8 T cell receptor beta chains in this list originate from one sample, sequenced in a study of T cell responses to AZD1222 COVID-19 vaccine. Generated by immunoSEQ multiplex PCR, the TCRdb table keeps only in-frame clones and is missing some. This table holds about 67,000 clones, roughly 80% found once. The sample here was peripheral blood, taken 28 days after the second AZD1222 dose. The receptor set was obtained from an adult who received the AZD1222 COVID-19 vaccine.

The V and J genes are TRBV10-3 and TRBJ2-7, with unresolved D. V lost 2 bases and J lost 4, with 6 bases in between. CDR3 length equals 12 residues. Germline V gives CDR1 ENHRY, CDR2 SYGVKD. The CDR3 sequence: CAISETVYEQYF. As DNA, the CDR3 is TGTGCCATCAGTGAGACCGTGTACGAGCAGTACTTC.

This clone has just one count. This chain links TRBV29-1 with TRBJ1-2; TRBD1 agrees at 10 bases. This CDR3 contains 12 residues. After removal of 5 bases from V and 6 bases from J, the junction contained 3 bases not matched to a gene. Germline-derived CDR1 and CDR2 are SQVTM and ANQGSEA. The CDR3 protein is CSVTTGGDGYTF. CDR3 bases: TGCAGCGTTACGACAGGGGGCGATGGCTACACCTTC.

This clone appeared once. The V and J genes are TRBV6-5 and TRBJ2-5, with D tentatively TRBD1 or TRBD2 (5 bases each). The CDR3 has 16 residues. Trimming took off 0 bases at V and 4 bases at J, with 15 bases between the two ends. From germline, CDR1 is MNHEY and CDR2 SVGAGI. The CDR3: CASSYSVGVRGETQYF. CDR3 DNA: TGTGCCAGCAGTTACTCGGTCGGGGTAAGGGGAGAGACCCAGTACTTC.

The chain combines TRBV21-1 with TRBJ2-7. TRBV21-1 is a pseudogene. The CDR3 is made up of 16 amino acids. The CDR3 here is CASSRIGQLSSYEQYF. DNA for the CDR3: TGTGCCAGCAGCAGGATCGGCCAGCTAAGTTCCTACGAGCAGTACTTC.

This rearrangement joins TRBV7-2 to TRBJ1-2; the D gene is possibly TRBD1 (6 bases). Trimming cost V 2 bases and J 8 bases, with 24 bases left between them. Germline CDR1 is SGHTA and CDR2 is FQGNSA. The CDR3 extends over 17 amino acids. The DNA for the CDR3 is TGTGCCAGCAGCTTATTGGGATGGGGGACAAACGCTACCGGCTACACCTTC. Residues: CASSLLGWGTNATGYTF.

The V call is TRBV5-1, the J call TRBJ2-3; TRBD1 matches at 9 bases. V was pared by 4 bases and J by 6 bases, with 6 bases of the junction left unmatched. Per the germline V gene, CDR1 is SGHRS and CDR2 is YFSETQ. The CDR3 runs 14 residues. The CDR3 DNA is TGCGCCAGCAGCAAGACAGGGGGAGGCGATACGCAGTATTTT. The encoded protein is CASSKTGGGDTQYF.

The V call is TRBV12-3 or TRBV12-4, the J call TRBJ1-1; D is uncertain. This CDR3 has 11 amino acids. The V gene lost 3 bases and the J gene lost 7 bases, with 6 bases spanning the gap. The CDR3 DNA is TGTGCCAGCAGTTTTCGTGGTGAAGCTTTCTTT. Encoded protein: CASSFRGEAFF.

The rearrangement links TRBV10-3 to TRBJ2-2, with 11 positions matching TRBD2. The J segment lost 1 base and the V segment lost 11 bases, leaving 9 bases of the junction unmatched. The CDR3 sequence is 16 residues long. Germline V gene sequence: CDR1 ENHRY, CDR2 SYGVKD. CDR3 region: CAVPGTSGMNTGELFF. CDR3 nucleotides: TGTGCCGTGCCCGGGACTAGCGGCATGAACACCGGGGAGCTGTTTTTT.